This TCR beta chain comes out of a study of OX40 agonist ivuxolimab in advanced cancers. Background on the whole study: Ivuxolimab, which targeted the costimulatory receptor OX40 (CD134), was an agonistic, fully human IgG2 monoclonal antibody. Intravenous ivuxolimab was administered to patients every 2 weeks at six dose levels: 0.01, 0.1, 0.3, 1.5, 3 and 10 mg/kg. Among the approximately 54 dose-escalation patients, about 19 had hepatocellular carcinoma, 15 melanoma, 9 renal cell carcinoma and 9 head and neck cancer. In the dose-escalation cohort, 65% to 85% of patients were male, and the mean age was roughly 60 years with a range of about 20 to 90. Prior anti-PD-1, anti-PD-L1 or anti-CTLA-4 therapy was permitted, and checkpoint inhibitors had been received by roughly two fifths of dose-escalation patients. Partial responses were achieved by three dose-escalation patients, of whom one had hepatocellular carcinoma and two had cutaneous melanoma. The purpose of peripheral TCRbeta sequencing was to test whether ivuxolimab changed TCR sequence diversity and led to clonal T-cell expansion. The paper describes the monotherapy dose-escalation part (N ≈ 51 patients) of the phase I trial of ivuxolimab.

Overall study results and their limits: After ivuxolimab, more expanded clones were found on average in CD8+ T cells than in CD4+ T cells. At doses from 0.1 to 3.0 mg/kg, clonal expansion was seen in both CD4+ and CD8+ blood T cells between baseline and week 6. The antigen specificity of the peripheral T cells that underwent clonal expansion was not determined. Low levels of normalized T-cell clonal expansion were also seen in some nonresponding patients. In the 0.1-3.0 mg/kg groups, partial responders had among the lowest normalized peripheral clonal expansion, particularly in CD8+ T cells.

Genomic DNA was extracted from sorted cells for sequencing of the TCRbeta CDR3 region. The immunoSEQ Assay was used for sequencing of TCRbeta CDR3 regions. What TCRdb holds here is the immuneACCESS table cut down to in-frame rearrangements. Part of the clones is not present; checked against another copy, under half of the missing clones reflect an unresolved V gene, and the others are unexplained. Within this sample are some 38,000 clones, with roughly nine tenths of them counted one time only. Clones ranked in the top ten supply around 43% of the sample. As encoded in the germline V gene (reference sequence), CDR1 is LNHDA while CDR2 is SQIVND. The CDR3, from cysteine to phenylalanine, totals 14 residues. Just CDR3 DNA is preserved here, 42 bases in frame from base 1. V loses 1 base, J loses 1 base, and the germline ends lie 8 bases apart. Patients with a history of autoimmune disease or receiving systemic immunosuppression were excluded from the trial. Peripheral blood for TCR sequencing was collected from all dose cohorts at baseline, on cycle 4 day 1, and on cycle 7 day 1. Samples were obtained from an open-label, multicenter, first-in-human phase I dose-escalation trial of ivuxolimab. Adults with locally advanced or metastatic head and neck squamous cell, hepatocellular, melanoma or renal cell carcinoma were enrolled in the trial. Before TCR sequencing, CD4+ T cells and CD8+ T cells from peripheral blood were sorted into separate populations.

A note on this clone: What this receptor recognizes is not known. No much larger clone is present one base from it, and per-base qualities are unavailable.

The clonotype comes from an adult with an advanced solid tumor such as melanoma, head and neck, liver or kidney cancer. The rearrangement joined TRBV19 to TRBJ2-7, with the D gene not confidently named. The sequencing here drew on CD4+ or CD8+ T cells sorted from blood, taken in a trial of the OX40 agonist ivuxolimab. The CDR3 loop reads CASSIGGISYEQYF. The DNA reads as follows: TGTGCCAGTAGTATAGGAGGAATTTCCTACGAGCAGTACTTC.